The rows below give T cell receptor beta chains drawn from one sample of a study of T cell repertoires in cytomegalovirus infection. TCRdb redid the calling of the reads with MiXCR, one entry per CDR3 protein. The table lists a few hundred thousand distinct CDR3 sequences, roughly 42% of them singletons, with around 48% in the top ten. The antigens for these receptors are not known. The material sequenced was cultured PBMCs, taken from culture after CMV antigen stimulation. These TCRs come from a human donor in good health (CMV status not recorded). Some clones in this sample may be carry-over from other donors' samples. Each CDR3 is given with its conserved first and last residue. The D gene is left open where the match is weak. Only part of the rows carry a size: once, few, many, or a class if the clone is expanded.

DNA | CDR3 | D | J | V | size
TGTGCCAGCAGTCATAAACGGACAGGGTGGAACGAGCAGTACTTC | CASSHKRTGWNEQYF | TRBD1 | TRBJ2-7 | TRBV28 | -
TGCGCCAGCAGCTTCCCGGCAGGAGATACGCAGTATTTT | CASSFPAGDTQYF | - | TRBJ2-3 | TRBV5-1 | -
TGTGCCAGCAGCTTAATAGGCATGAACACTGAAGCTTTCTTT | CASSLIGMNTEAFF | - | TRBJ1-1 | TRBV7-2 | few
TGTGCCAGCAGCTCAAGACACTCCCTGGTCCGAGAGACCCAGTACTTC | CASSSRHSLVRETQYF | - | TRBJ2-5 | TRBV5-4 | few
TGTGCCAGCAGGGAAGGGAGTGGCCAGCCCCAGCATTTT | CASREGSGQPQHF | - | TRBJ1-5 | TRBV12-3/TRBV12-4 | -
TGTGCCAGCAGCTCCCGGGGGCTCTTCGGGCTTCTCCAGGATACGCAGTATTTT | CASSSRGLFGLLQDTQYF | - | TRBJ2-3 | TRBV7-8 | many
TGCAGTGCCTTGGCGGAACACTACGAGCAGTACTTC | CSALAEHYEQYF | - | TRBJ2-7 | TRBV20-1 | few
TGTGCCAGCAGCCCCGGAAGTTGGAACACTGAAGCTTTCTTT | CASSPGSWNTEAFF | - | TRBJ1-1 | TRBV7-8 | few
TGTGCCAGCAGCTTAGGGGCCGACTACAATGAGCAGTTCTTC | CASSLGADYNEQFF | - | TRBJ2-1 | TRBV7-6 | -
TGTGCCACCGGCCCGGGAGCGGGAGAAGATACGCAGTATTTT | CATGPGAGEDTQYF | TRBD2 | TRBJ2-3 | TRBV7-9 | few
TGTGCCAGCAGTAACCAGGGGGCTGAAGCCAAAAACATTCAGTACTTC | CASSNQGAEAKNIQYF | TRBD1 | TRBJ2-4 | TRBV28 | -
TGTGCCAGCAGCTTAGGTGGACTTTCAGGGTACACTGAAGCTTTCTTT | CASSLGGLSGYTEAFF | - | TRBJ1-1 | TRBV7-2 | -
TGTGCCAGCAGTTTAGGGCGTGGGCCAAGCACAGATACGCAGTATTTT | CASSLGRGPSTDTQYF | - | TRBJ2-3 | TRBV12-3/TRBV12-4 | few
TGTGCCAGCAGCTTGGTGGACCACCTTGGTGGCTACACCTTC | CASSLVDHLGGYTF | - | TRBJ1-2 | TRBV5-6 | -
TGTGCCAGCTCAAGGGGGGTCCCGGCGGGGGCCAACGTCCTGACTTTC | CASSRGVPAGANVLTF | - | TRBJ2-6 | TRBV18 | few
TGTGCCAGCAGCTTAGCGTCAGGGGCATTTGGAAACACCATATATTTT | CASSLASGAFGNTIYF | - | TRBJ1-3 | TRBV7-2 | -
TGTGCCAGCACAAGCAGAACAGGGGGTCCGAATGATGAGCAGTTCTTC | CASTSRTGGPNDEQFF | TRBD1 | TRBJ2-1 | TRBV6-1 | -
TGTGCCAGCAGCTTAGTCTGGTCTGAAAGCGAGCAGTACTTC | CASSLVWSESEQYF | - | TRBJ2-7 | TRBV7-2 | few
TGTGCCAGCAGTGAAGCCTTTCGGGGGGGAAATACCGGGGAGCTGTTTTTT | CASSEAFRGGNTGELFF | TRBD2 | TRBJ2-2 | TRBV6-1 | once
TGTGCCAGCAGCTTAATTTGGGGGGTGAACACTGAAGCTTTCTTT | CASSLIWGVNTEAFF | - | TRBJ1-1 | TRBV7-9 | -
TGTGCCAGCAGTTCTGGGGACACCCTGATGGTGTCCTACAATGAGCAGTTCTTC | CASSSGDTLMVSYNEQFF | - | TRBJ2-1 | TRBV28 | few
TGCAGTGCAACGGGGACATCTTATAGCAATCAGCCCCAGCATTTT | CSATGTSYSNQPQHF | - | TRBJ1-5 | TRBV20-1 | -
TGTGCCAGCAGTTCCCAGAGACAGGCTCTTCCATTTTATAATTCACCCCTCCACTTT | CASSSQRQALPFYNSPLHF | - | TRBJ1-6 | TRBV12-3/TRBV12-4 | -
TGTGCCAGCAGCTTACGTAGATGGACGCAGACCCACGAGCAGTACTTC | CASSLRRWTQTHEQYF | - | TRBJ2-7 | TRBV7-2 | -